The source of this T cell receptor (beta chain) is a study of T cell responses to AZD1222 COVID-19 vaccine. Whole-study findings and limits: Donors were chiefly white British, with a greater number of females, and clonal diversity was perhaps underestimated.

A word on this clone: Its cognate antigen is unknown.

Per germline, CDR1 ENHRY and CDR2 SYGVKD. The CDR3 consists of 16 residues. Trimming at V came to 7 bases and at J to 10 bases, leaving 21 bases not matched to a gene. The method was immunoSEQ multiplex PCR; TCRdb's version includes in-frame clones alone and lacks a portion of them. The data contain more than 95,000 clones, 88% of them singletons. The clonotype originates from an adult in good health. The sequences come from peripheral blood, collected on day 0 of AZD1222 vaccination. This chain joins TRBV10-3 and TRBJ1-2, with TRBD1 identical over 7 bases. Here the CDR3 reads CAITPRQGQDLIYYTF. In DNA form, the CDR3 reads TGTGCCATCACCCCAAGACAGGGTCAAGACCTTATCTACTACACCTTC.